Many counts were recorded for the clone carrying this T cell receptor (beta chain). The antigen is undetermined. A second roughly 6 to 11 cycle PCR used barcoded and J-beta primers. Every cDNA molecule carried a tag from a template-switch adaptor bearing 12 random nucleotides. One entry per CDR3 protein results from TCRdb running MiXCR on the 5' RACE reads. The sample gives 600,000 or so distinct CDR3 sequences, approximately 30% of which show up once; 15% to 19% is in the top ten. This record comes from a study of blood T cells in healthy people across ages. Study information: Every two T cells gave about one barcoded beta molecule via template switching.

Notes on the study in general: PBMC samples, being unsorted, prevented any conclusive comparison of naive and antigen-experienced cells.

This clonotype originated in a woman of 80 years or more in good health. The sample was blood.

Written as DNA, the CDR3 is TGCGGTAAAGTAACAGATACGCAGTATTTT. Residues: CGKVTDTQYF. The V call is TRBV5-1, the J call TRBJ2-3, with unresolved D. This CDR3 is built from 10 residues. Germline assignment: CDR1 SGHRS and CDR2 YFSETQ.